A selection of T cell receptor beta chains follows, all from one sample in a study of identical twins. TCRdb re-analysed the 5' RACE reads in MiXCR, keeping a single row per CDR3 protein. Of under 900,000 distinct CDR3 sequences in the sample, around 12% are singletons; the top ten hold 1.5% to 2%. These data were likewise used in another study, on yellow fever vaccine responses in identical twins.

The specimen was PBMCs. These receptors originate from a young woman in good health. Both conserved end residues are part of each CDR3. The D gene is left open where the match is weak. Not every row has a clone size; where given, it reads once, few, many or a size class.

cdr3_nt | cdr3_aa | v_call | d_call | clone_size | j_call
TGTGCCAGCAGCTTTGTTGGGGATCAGCCCCAGCATTTT | CASSFVGDQPQHF | TRBV7-9 | - | many | TRBJ1-5
TGTGCCACCAGCAGAGGGACTAGCGGAACCTACGAGCAGTACTTC | CATSRGTSGTYEQYF | TRBV15 | TRBD2 | few | TRBJ2-7
TGTGCCAGTAGTATAGAGGGGGGGGCCTCCACAGATACGCAGTATTTT | CASSIEGGASTDTQYF | TRBV19 | - | - | TRBJ2-3
TGTGCCAGCAAAGCGGGTGAGCAGTTCTTC | CASKAGEQFF | TRBV2 | - | few | TRBJ2-1
TGTGCCAGCAGCTTGGGTAGCGGGGCTTACAATGAGCAGTTCTTC | CASSLGSGAYNEQFF | TRBV5-8 | TRBD2 | many | TRBJ2-1
TGTGCCAGCAGCGTAGTAGGCGGGGGGGTTGGGAATGAGCAGTTCTTC | CASSVVGGGVGNEQFF | TRBV9 | TRBD2 | - | TRBJ2-1
TGTGCCATCAGTGAGTCAGGGTCCTATGGCTACACCTTC | CAISESGSYGYTF | TRBV10-3 | - | many | TRBJ1-2
TGTGCCAGCAGCTTAGACTCTAGCGGGGGCACAGATACGCAGTATTTT | CASSLDSSGGTDTQYF | TRBV11-3 | TRBD2 | few | TRBJ2-3
TGTGCCAGCAATAACAGGGGTCTGGACTATGGCTACACCTTC | CASNNRGLDYGYTF | TRBV6-1 | TRBD1 | many | TRBJ1-2
TGTGCCAGCAGCCCCGCCTCGGGAAGAAACACTGAAGCTTTCTTT | CASSPASGRNTEAFF | TRBV6-1 | - | many | TRBJ1-1
TGCAGTGCTTTAGCGGGGGACACCTATACGCAGTATTTT | CSALAGDTYTQYF | TRBV20-1 | TRBD2 | few | TRBJ2-3
TGTGCCAGCAGCTCCGTCTGGTTGGTGACGGGCACAGATACGCAGTATTTT | CASSSVWLVTGTDTQYF | TRBV5-6 | - | few | TRBJ2-3
TGTGCCACCAGTGATCCTACAGGATACGAGCAGTACTTC | CATSDPTGYEQYF | TRBV24-1 | - | - | TRBJ2-7
TGCGCCAGCAGCTTGGTGGGACCAACGGAGCAGTTCTTC | CASSLVGPTEQFF | TRBV5-1 | - | many | TRBJ2-1
TGTGCCAGCAGTCCCCATGCGATAGCTAGCGGGAGTGAGACCCAGTACTTC | CASSPHAIASGSETQYF | TRBV27 | TRBD2 | few | TRBJ2-5
TGTGCCAGCAGCGCTAGCGGGGTCACCGGGGAGCTGTTTTTT | CASSASGVTGELFF | TRBV11-3 | TRBD2 | - | TRBJ2-2
TGTGCCAGCAGCCCCCCTAGGGGCCAAGAGACCCAGTACTTC | CASSPPRGQETQYF | TRBV7-9 | - | many | TRBJ2-5
TGTGCCAGCAGCTTATTCTCGGGGAAGGAATCACCCCTCCACTTT | CASSLFSGKESPLHF | TRBV11-2 | - | few | TRBJ1-6
TGTGCCAGCAGCCAAGATCGGGGGGCGAGGGATGAGCAGTTCTTC | CASSQDRGARDEQFF | TRBV3-1 | - | - | TRBJ2-1
TGTGCCAGCAGTATAGGACTAGCTTCAGATACGCAGTATTTT | CASSIGLASDTQYF | TRBV27 | TRBD2 | few | TRBJ2-3
TGTGCCAGCAGCTTAGATCGCCCGGGGGAAAATACGCAGTATTTT | CASSLDRPGENTQYF | TRBV7-8 | - | - | TRBJ2-3
TGCGCCAGCAGCCAAGATTGGGCTAGCGGGAGGTCGAATGAGCAGTTCTTC | CASSQDWASGRSNEQFF | TRBV4-1 | TRBD2 | few | TRBJ2-1
TGTGCCAGCAGCTTGGAGGGACTAGCGGGAGGGCCCAACGAGCAGTACTTC | CASSLEGLAGGPNEQYF | TRBV5-5 | TRBD2 | few | TRBJ2-7
TGTGCCAGCAACCAGGCTAGCGGGAGGAGTGAGCAGTTCTTC | CASNQASGRSEQFF | TRBV12-3/TRBV12-4 | TRBD2 | - | TRBJ2-1
TGTGCCAGCAATCCAGGGGCTACTAACACTGAAGCTTTCTTT | CASNPGATNTEAFF | TRBV12-3/TRBV12-4 | - | few | TRBJ1-1